This TCR beta chain originates from a study of human T cells and chemical hapten exposure. Background on the study: Application of 0.01% DPC to the upper back was done by patch test, with a reading at 6 days.

The time point: pre-sensitization, week 0. Treatment in this sample: therapeutic diphenylcyclopropenone sensitization with weekly scalp DPC. Total RNA was isolated from unfractionated whole blood. The study used a library that attached unique molecular identifiers to individual cDNA molecules. One entry per CDR3 protein, called by TCRdb with MiXCR from the RACE reads. The data contain approximately 260,000 distinct CDR3 sequences, approximately 8% of them singletons. Germline loops: CDR1 SEHNR, CDR2 FQNEAQ (reference sequence). The CDR3 sequence is 14 residues long. The J segment lost 4 bases and the V segment lost 4 bases, leaving 4 bases of the junction unmatched.

This TCR was sampled from a man aged 18 to 30 with alopecia areata. Some clones in this sample may be carry-over from other donors' samples. V gene TRBV7-9 combines with J gene TRBJ1-3; 7 bases align to TRBD1. Sequencing was performed on whole blood, taken in connection with sensitization to the hapten diphenylcyclopropenone (DPC). The CDR3 bases are TGTGCCAGCAGCTCCAAGGGGGCCGGAAACACCATATATTTT. It translates to CASSSKGAGNTIYF.